This T cell receptor (beta chain) originates from a study of T cells in Graves' hyperthyroidism and ophthalmopathy. The overall study: Blood was drawn when the patient was first diagnosed and still untreated.

V shed 0 bases and J shed 5 bases, with 15 bases lying between them. Per the germline V gene, CDR1 is SGHTA and CDR2 is FQGNSA. There are 16 residues in the CDR3. This clonotype was seen repeatedly, ten times or more. TCR beta CDR3 sequences were amplified from RNA transcripts. The HTBI primer set served for first-round RT-PCR of the TCR CDR3. TCRdb passed the multiplex PCR reads through MiXCR, listing each CDR3 protein once. The repertoire holds around 250,000 distinct CDR3 sequences, with over 15% as singletons. The clonotype originates from a woman younger than 35 with Graves' ophthalmopathy. The rearrangement links TRBV7-2 to TRBJ2-3; D may correspond to TRBD1 or TRBD2 (5 bases each). Sample: blood. The CDR3 loop is CASSLAWGPGRDTQYF. The DNA of the CDR3 is TGTGCCAGCAGCTTAGCGTGGGGACCCGGCCGAGATACGCAGTATTTT.